The T cell receptor beta chain described here comes from a study of early T cells in non-severe SARS-CoV-2 infection. The table lists this clonotype with a few counts. TCRdb itself ran the 5' RACE reads through MiXCR, one entry per CDR3 protein. The repertoire has 98,000 or so distinct CDR3 sequences, about 10% of them found once; the top ten carry around 5%. The germline V and J ends were trimmed by 4 bases and 8 bases, with 9 bases remaining between them. CDR1 and CDR2 (germline): SGDLS, YYNGEE. The CDR3 sequence is 12 residues long. Sequencing used whole blood. This clonotype originated in an adult who was a healthcare worker with PCR-confirmed SARS-CoV-2 infection or an uninfected control (not recorded which). This chain uses TRBV9 with TRBJ1-4, with TRBD1 as a possible D gene (5 bases). DNA for the CDR3: TGTGCCAGCAGCAGGGGAGAAGAAAAACTGTTTTTT. Translating it yields CASSRGEEKLFF.